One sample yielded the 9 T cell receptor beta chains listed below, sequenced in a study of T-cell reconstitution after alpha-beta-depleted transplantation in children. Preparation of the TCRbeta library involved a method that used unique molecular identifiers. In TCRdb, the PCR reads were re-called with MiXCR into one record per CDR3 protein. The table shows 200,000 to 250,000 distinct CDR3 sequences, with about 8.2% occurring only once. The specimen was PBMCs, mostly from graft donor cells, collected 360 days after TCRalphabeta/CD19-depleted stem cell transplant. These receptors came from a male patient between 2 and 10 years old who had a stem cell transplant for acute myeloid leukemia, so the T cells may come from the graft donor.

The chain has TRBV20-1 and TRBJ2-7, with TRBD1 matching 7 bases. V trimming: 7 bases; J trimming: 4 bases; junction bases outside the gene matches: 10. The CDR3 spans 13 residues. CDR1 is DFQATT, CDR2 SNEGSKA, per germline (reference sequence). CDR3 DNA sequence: TGCAGTGTACTGAGGACAGGCTTATACGAGCAGTACTTC. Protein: CSVLRTGLYEQYF.

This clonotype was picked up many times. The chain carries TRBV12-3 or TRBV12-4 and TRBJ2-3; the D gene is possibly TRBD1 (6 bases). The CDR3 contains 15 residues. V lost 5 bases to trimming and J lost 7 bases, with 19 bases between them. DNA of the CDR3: TGTGCCAGCAGTGCTCGGCAGGCAGGGGAAAATACGCAGTATTTT. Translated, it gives CASSARQAGENTQYF.

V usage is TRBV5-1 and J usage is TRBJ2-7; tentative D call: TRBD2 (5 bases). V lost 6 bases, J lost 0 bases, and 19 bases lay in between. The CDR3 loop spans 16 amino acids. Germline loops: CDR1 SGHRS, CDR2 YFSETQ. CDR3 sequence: CASIPEGTRSSYEQYF. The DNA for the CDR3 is TGCGCCAGCATCCCTGAGGGCACCCGAAGCTCCTACGAGCAGTACTTC.

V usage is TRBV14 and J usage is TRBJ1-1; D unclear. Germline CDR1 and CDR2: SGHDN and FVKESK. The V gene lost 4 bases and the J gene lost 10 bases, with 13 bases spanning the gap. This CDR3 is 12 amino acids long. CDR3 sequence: CASSPRAEGAFF. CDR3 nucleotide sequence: TGTGCCAGCAGCCCGAGGGCGGAAGGAGCTTTCTTT.

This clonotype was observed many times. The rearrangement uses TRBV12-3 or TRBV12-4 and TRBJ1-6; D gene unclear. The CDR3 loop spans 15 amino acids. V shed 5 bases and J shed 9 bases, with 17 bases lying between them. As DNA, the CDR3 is TGTGCCAGCAGTCCGACTCGGGCCCGAGTTTCACCCCTCCACTTT. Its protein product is CASSPTRARVSPLHF.

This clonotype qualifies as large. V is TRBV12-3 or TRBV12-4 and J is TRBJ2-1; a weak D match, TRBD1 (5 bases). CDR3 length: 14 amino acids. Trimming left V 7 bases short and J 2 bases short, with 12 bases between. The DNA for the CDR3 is TGTGCCAGCACCCGACAGCAGGCCTACAATGAGCAGTTCTTC. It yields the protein CASTRQQAYNEQFF.

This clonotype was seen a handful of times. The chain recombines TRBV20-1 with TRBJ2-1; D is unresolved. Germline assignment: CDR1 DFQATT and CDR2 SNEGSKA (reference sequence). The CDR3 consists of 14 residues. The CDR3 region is CSAGAGTSYNEQFF. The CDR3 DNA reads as TGCAGCGCTGGAGCCGGCACCAGCTACAATGAGCAGTTCTTC.

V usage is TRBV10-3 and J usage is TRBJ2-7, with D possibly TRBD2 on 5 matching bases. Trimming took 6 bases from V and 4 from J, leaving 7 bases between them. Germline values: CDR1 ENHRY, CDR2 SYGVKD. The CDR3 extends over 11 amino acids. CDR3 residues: CAISTSYEQYF. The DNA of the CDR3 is TGTGCCATCAGCACTAGTTACGAGCAGTACTTC.

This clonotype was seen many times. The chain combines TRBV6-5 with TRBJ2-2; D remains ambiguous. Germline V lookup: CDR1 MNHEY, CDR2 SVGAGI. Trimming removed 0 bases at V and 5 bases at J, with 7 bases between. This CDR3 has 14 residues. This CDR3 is CASSYSRVTGELFF. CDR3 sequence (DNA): TGTGCCAGCAGTTACTCGAGAGTGACCGGGGAGCTGTTTTTT.